This T cell receptor (beta chain) was identified in a study of T cell changes during pregnancy in multiple sclerosis. Germline CDR1 SGDLS, CDR2 YYNGEE. J gave up 5 bases and V 3 bases, and 8 bases lay outside the gene matches. The CDR3 has 15 amino acids. Assay: immunoSEQ multiplex PCR; the TCRdb copy retains only in-frame clones and omits some. Of approximately 100,000 clones detected, about nine tenths appear once; the ten largest clones hold about 3%. The sample in question was peripheral blood, obtained after pregnancy. This rearrangement joins TRBV9 to TRBJ2-5, with 9 bases aligning to TRBD1. This sequence was found in a female donor with multiple sclerosis, enrolled in a pregnancy study. CDR3 amino acids: CASSAGTGIPETQYF. CDR3 sequence (DNA): TGTGCCAGCAGCGCGGGGACAGGGATTCCGGAGACCCAGTACTTC.